This T cell receptor (beta chain) was sequenced in a study of blood T cell repertoires in COVID-19. Libraries were prepared by immunoSEQ multiplex PCR; TCRdb keeps only in-frame clonotypes and omits some of them. The repertoire has 110,000 or so clones, about four fifths of them found once; the top ten carry under 9.5%. Germline-derived CDR1 and CDR2 are SGHAT and FQDESV (reference sequence). V was pared by 5 bases and J by 7 bases, with 3 bases of the junction left unmatched. CDR3 length: 13 amino acids. Input material: peripheral blood. The genes are TRBV11-1 and TRBJ2-2; 8 nucleotides match TRBD1. This sequence originates from a woman aged 40 to 55 with acute or convalescent COVID-19. CDR3 region: CASSTGTGGELFF. Written as DNA, the CDR3 is TGTGCCAGCAGCACCGGGACAGGCGGGGAGCTGTTTTTT.